Detailed here is one T cell receptor beta chain. What it recognizes is unknown. The analysis combined second doses at about 4 or about 12 weeks. Clones were read by immunoSEQ multiplex PCR, and TCRdb kept only the in-frame ones, dropping some. The table shows approximately 24,000 clones, with approximately 88% occurring only once. These data come from a study of T cell responses to AZD1222 COVID-19 vaccine. Overall study results and limits: Only a handful of people who got AZD1222 tested seropositive at baseline. Increases in Spike-specific TCR breadth and depth were seen after two AZD1222 doses. Clonal diversity was possibly underestimated; the donors were predominantly white British and more often female.

The CDR3 extends over 16 amino acids. The germline V and J ends were trimmed by 5 bases and 7 bases, with 20 bases remaining between them. Germline loops: CDR1 SEHNR, CDR2 FQNEAQ (reference sequence). The clonotype comes from an adult who received the AZD1222 COVID-19 vaccine. The starting material was peripheral blood, obtained 28 days after the second AZD1222 dose. The chain is built from TRBV7-9 and TRBJ1-4; perhaps TRBD1 as D (5 bases). The chain's CDR3 is CASSPTLTEPGEKLFF. The CDR3 coding sequence is TGTGCCAGCAGCCCTACCTTGACAGAACCTGGTGAAAAACTGTTTTTT.